Presented here are 11 T cell receptor beta chains from one specimen sequenced in a study of blood T cell repertoires in COVID-19. Produced via immunoSEQ multiplex PCR; TCRdb's table is partial and in-frame only. The data hold fewer than 250,000 clones, with 83% observed a single time. Sequences were obtained from PBMCs or T cells enriched from blood (not recorded which). These TCRs come from a woman between 40 and 55 years old who had been exposed to COVID-19.

The chain uses TRBV7-9 and TRBJ2-3; 14 bases align to TRBD2. Germline CDR1 and CDR2: SEHNR and FQNEAQ (reference sequence). The CDR3 covers 17 residues. Trimming removed 5 bases from V and 2 bases from J; junction bases left unmatched: 6. Written as DNA, the CDR3 is TGTGCCAGCAGCGGCAGGACTAGCGGGGGGACCACAGATACGCAGTATTTT. It yields the protein CASSGRTSGGTTDTQYF.

V is TRBV7-6 and J is TRBJ2-1, with 10 bases matching TRBD2. The CDR3 extends over 18 amino acids. Germline V gene data show CDR1 as SGHVS and CDR2 as FNYEAQ. V was pared by 2 bases and J by 5 bases, with 12 bases of the junction left unmatched. The CDR3 sequence is CASSLSARSSGGHNEQFF. As DNA, the CDR3 is TGTGCCAGCAGCTTAAGTGCGCGGTCTAGCGGGGGCCACAATGAGCAGTTCTTC. The variable domain in full, with the rest retrieved from reference TRBV7-6 and TRBJ2-1, is GAGVSQSPRYKVTKRGQDVALRCDPISGHVSLYWYRQALGQGPEFLTYFNYEAQQDKSGLPNDRFSAERPEGSISTLTIQRTEQRDSAMYRCASSLSARSSGGHNEQFFGPGTRLTVL.

CDR3 loop: CAISSILRSDTEAFF. CDR3 bases: TGTGCCATCAGCTCGATCCTCCGATCGGACACTGAAGCTTTCTTT. V and J are TRBV10-3 and TRBJ1-1; D remains ambiguous. The length of the CDR3 is 15 residues. Trimming took off 6 bases at V and 3 bases at J, with 17 bases between the two ends. Germline V gene lookup returns CDR1 ENHRY and CDR2 SYGVKD.

The chain links TRBV3-1 (or the pseudogene TRBV3-2) to TRBJ1-1; D remains ambiguous. V lost 4 bases and J 3 bases, leaving 12 bases between the germline ends. In germline, CDR1 is LGHDT, CDR2 YNNKEL (reference sequence). This CDR3 has 14 residues. CDR3 coding DNA: TGTGCCAGCAGCCCACACCCCCTGGACACTGAAGCTTTCTTT. Its protein product is CASSPHPLDTEAFF.

This clone was seen once. The gene calls are TRBV10-2 and TRBJ1-4; TRBD1 aligns across 10 bases. The CDR3 has 14 residues. Germline values: CDR1 WSHSY, CDR2 SAAADI. V shed 3 bases and J 9 bases; nucleotides not matched to a gene: 4. CDR3 sequence (DNA): TGCGCCAGCAGTGACACGGACAGGGGGAAAAAACTGTTTTTT. Protein sequence: CASSDTDRGKKLFF.

This sequence joins TRBV5-4 and TRBJ2-1; perhaps TRBD2 as D (7 bases). CDR1 is SGHNT, CDR2 YYREEE, per germline (reference sequence). Between the trimmed V and J ends, which lost 2 bases and 5 bases, there was a span of 17 bases. The CDR3 is 16 residues long. The DNA for the CDR3 is TGTGCCAGCAGCTTCGGAGGGGGGGGTCTCCACAATGAGCAGTTCTTC. Protein: CASSFGGGGLHNEQFF.

The DNA of the CDR3 is TGTGCCAGCAGACGGACTAGCGGGGGCCGGTACGTGGAGTTCTTC. Amino acids: CASRRTSGGRYVEFF. This chain joins TRBV5-8 and TRBJ2-1, with 13 bases identical to TRBD2. CDR3 length: 15 residues. The junction had 13 bases not matched to a gene; V was cut back by 5 bases and J by 14 bases. The germline gives CDR1 SGHTS, CDR2 YDEGEE.

The chain carries TRBV29-1 and TRBJ1-2, with D possibly being TRBD1 (5 bases). With 8 bases removed from V and 4 bases from J, the gap between germline ends came to 17 bases. Germline V gene sequence: CDR1 SQVTM, CDR2 ANQGSEA. CDR3 length: 13 amino acids. The CDR3 bases are TGCAGCCTGGGGGAGGAGGAAACCTATGGCTACACCTTC. As protein: CSLGEEETYGYTF.

This chain joins TRBV9 and TRBJ2-7; the D gene is possibly TRBD1 (6 bases). The V end was cut by 5 bases, the J end by 5 bases, with 8 bases between. The CDR3 extends over 11 amino acids. The germline V gene has CDR1 SGDLS and CDR2 YYNGEE. The DNA of the CDR3 is TGTGCCAGCAGTTCAGGGGACGAGCAGTACTTC. This codes for CASSSGDEQYF.

CDR3 sequence reads: CASSLTGTEIYGYTF. The CDR3 nucleotides are TGTGCCAGCAGCTTAACCGGGACAGAAATCTATGGCTACACCTTC. The rearrangement uses TRBV7-3 and TRBJ1-2; 7 bases agree with TRBD1. V gave up 0 bases and J gave up 4 bases; unmatched junction bases: 5. This CDR3 has 15 residues. Germline loops: CDR1 SGHTA, CDR2 FQGTGA.

This chain joins TRBV11-2 and TRBJ2-1; 7 positions match TRBD2. V lost 4 bases and J lost 4; bases outside the gene matches: 7. This CDR3 is built from 15 residues. Per germline, CDR1 SGHAT and CDR2 FQNNGV. CDR3 coding DNA: TGTGCCAGCAGCTCTCCGGGGGGTAAATACAATGAGCAGTTCTTC. This encodes CASSSPGGKYNEQFF.